This is a list of T cell receptor beta chains from one sample in a study of TIL therapy for anti-PD-1-resistant metastatic lung cancer. Data came from immunoSEQ multiplex PCR; TCRdb stores just in-frame clones and leaves some out. The repertoire includes about 50,000 clones, around 80% of them detected once, and about 5% sits in the top ten. The input for sequencing was blood, taken at baseline. The receptors come from a woman aged 30 to 85 with non-small cell lung cancer. Both conserved end residues are part of each CDR3. Each record gives: clone size, J gene, V gene, D gene, CDR3 DNA, CDR3 protein. The D gene is left open where the match is weak. Size is omitted from some rows. Given values are once, few, many or a class for expanded clones.

-	TRBJ1-1	TRBV5-6	-	TGTGCCAGCAGCTTTGGGGTCCGGGGTACTACAGCTTTCTTT	CASSFGVRGTTAFF
few	TRBJ2-1	TRBV5-5	-	TGTGCCAGCAGCCGTAGTCATGAGCAGTTCTTC	CASSRSHEQFF
-	TRBJ2-7	TRBV18	TRBD1	TGTGCCAGCTCAGCGGCCGGGACAGGTTACGAGCAGTACTTC	CASSAAGTGYEQYF
once	TRBJ2-1	TRBV10-3	TRBD2	TGTGCCATCAGTGGGACTAGCAAAGGGAATGAGCAGTTCTTC	CAISGTSKGNEQFF
-	TRBJ2-2	TRBV10-3	TRBD1	TGTGCCATCAGTGAGCGGCAGGGACAGGGAAACACCGGGGAGCTGTTTTTT	CAISERQGQGNTGELFF
-	TRBJ1-5	TRBV4-2	-	TGTGCCAGCAGCCTTGAAATGAGTTCCAATCAGCCCCAGCATTTT	CASSLEMSSNQPQHF
-	TRBJ2-7	TRBV6-5	TRBD2	TGTGCCAGCAGACTCGGGACTAACTCCTACGAGCAGTACTTC	CASRLGTNSYEQYF
-	TRBJ1-1	TRBV6-1	TRBD1	TGTGCCAGCAGCGGGGAACAGGGGGGGAACACTGAAGCTTTCTTT	CASSGEQGGNTEAFF
-	TRBJ1-4	TRBV5-1	TRBD1	TGCGCCAGCAGACCGGACAGGGGGCGATTCAATGAAAAACTGTTTTTT	CASRPDRGRFNEKLFF
-	TRBJ1-1	TRBV4-2	-	TGTGCCAGCAGCCAAGATCCGCGGGGGGCTTACACTGAAGCTTTCTTT	CASSQDPRGAYTEAFF
-	TRBJ2-3	TRBV10-3	-	TGTGCCAGCCGACAGAATGATAGCACAGATACGCAGTATTTT	CASRQNDSTDTQYF
-	TRBJ1-2	TRBV4-2	TRBD1	TGTGCCAGCAGCCAAACCTGGGGACAGCCGCTGAATAACTATGGCTACACCTTC	CASSQTWGQPLNNYGYTF
-	TRBJ2-1	TRBV4-2	TRBD2	TGTGCCAGCAGCCAAAACCCCGGGACTAGCATCGATGAGCAGTTCTTC	CASSQNPGTSIDEQFF